These 27 T cell receptor beta chains originate from one sample sequenced in a study of cytomegalovirus exposure and HLA in healthy donors. PCR amplification relied on 60 Vbeta primers (plus 13 Jbeta primers). Libraries were prepared by immunoSEQ multiplex PCR; TCRdb keeps only in-frame clonotypes and omits some of them. The table includes approximately 160,000 clones, about 80% detected once. Sequencing input: PBMCs. These receptors all stem from a girl aged 5-17 years in good health and CMV-seropositive.

The rearrangement links TRBV18 to TRBJ2-3; 7 bases agree with TRBD1. V gave up 4 bases and J gave up 1 base; unmatched junction bases: 2. The length of the CDR3 is 14 residues. Germline assignment: CDR1 KGHSH and CDR2 LQKENI. The CDR3 loop is CASSLGTGTDTQYF. The CDR3 DNA sequence: TGTGCCAGCTCACTAGGGACAGGCACAGATACGCAGTATTTT.

V usage is TRBV5-1 and J usage is TRBJ2-5, with 12 nucleotides matching TRBD2. Germline loops: CDR1 SGHRS, CDR2 YFSETQ. The CDR3 loop spans 16 amino acids. Trimming took 4 bases from V and 3 from J; bases not matched to a gene: 7. CDR3 sequence (DNA): TGCGCCAGCAGCACCTTGACTAGCGGGGGTAAAGAGACCCAGTACTTC. Its protein product is CASSTLTSGGKETQYF. Based on the CDR3 plus reference TRBV5-1 and TRBJ2-5, the full variable domain is KAGVTQTPRYLIKTRGQQVTLSCSPISGHRSVSWYQQTPGQGLQFLFEYFSETQRNKGNFPGRFSGRQFSNSRSEMNVSTLELGDSALYLCASSTLTSGGKETQYFGPGTRLLVL.

The chain couples TRBV7-3 to TRBJ2-3; TRBD2 matches 7 bases. V lost 1 base, J lost 0 bases, and 10 bases stayed unmatched. The CDR3 length is 18 residues. CDR1 and CDR2 from the germline V gene are SGHTA and FQGTGA. CDR3 in amino acids: CASSLMRAGSSSTDTQYF. The CDR3 coding sequence is TGTGCCAGCAGCTTAATGCGAGCGGGGTCTTCTAGCACAGATACGCAGTATTTT.

This clone appeared a few times. The chain has TRBV7-8 and TRBJ1-1, with 8 bases that match TRBD1. The CDR3 covers 15 residues. The V gene end was trimmed by 4 bases and the J gene end by 5 bases; junction bases not matched to a gene: 9. CDR1 and CDR2 from the germline V gene are SGHVS and FQNEAQ. Written as DNA, the CDR3 is TGTGCCAGCAGCTATCGACAGGGGATTAGAACTGAAGCTTTCTTT. This encodes CASSYRQGIRTEAFF.

This clone was seen only a few times. This rearrangement joins TRBV2 to TRBJ2-7, with D possibly being TRBD1 (6 bases). Trimming stripped 4 bases from V and 1 base from J, with 11 bases between. CDR3 length: 14 residues. CDR1 is SNHLY and CDR2 is FYNNEI in the germline V gene. CDR3 loop: CASSAPGQSYEQYF. The CDR3 nucleotides read TGTGCCAGCAGTGCTCCAGGACAGTCCTACGAGCAGTACTTC.

This CDR3 reads CASSPTYRGFFYGYTF. In DNA, the CDR3 is TGCGCCAGCAGCCCGACTTACAGGGGATTTTTCTATGGCTACACCTTC. This sequence joins TRBV4-3 and TRBJ1-2, with 7 bases matching TRBD1. Germline lookup yields CDR1 LGHNA and CDR2 YSLEER. CDR3 length: 16 amino acids. The V gene end was trimmed by 4 bases and the J gene end by 4 bases; junction bases not matched to a gene: 12.

The gene calls are TRBV29-1 and TRBJ2-2; no clear D. V was clipped by 1 base and J by 2 bases, with 8 bases between them. Germline CDR1 and CDR2: SQVTM and ANQGSEA. CDR3 length: 14 residues. The DNA of the CDR3 is TGCAGCGTTGAAGGTCCTCTCAACACCGGGGAGCTGTTTTTT. Amino acids: CSVEGPLNTGELFF.

This chain joins TRBV7-9 and TRBJ2-5; 8 nucleotides line up with TRBD2. The J segment lost 2 bases and the V segment lost 2 bases, leaving 10 bases of the junction unmatched. There are 17 residues in the CDR3. Germline-derived CDR1 and CDR2 are SEHNR and FQNEAQ (reference sequence). The CDR3: CASSLSPGGVGQETQYF. CDR3 nucleotides: TGTGCCAGCAGCTTATCTCCGGGGGGGGTCGGACAAGAGACCCAGTACTTC.

This sequence joins TRBV5-6 and TRBJ2-7; TRBD2 matches at 10 bases. Germline trimming cut 4 bases from V and 0 bases from J; bases unmatched to any gene: 4. This CDR3 is built from 15 residues. Germline values: CDR1 SGHDT, CDR2 YYEEEE. CDR3 residues: CASSLRTSGSYEQYF. The CDR3 DNA reads as TGTGCCAGCAGCCTACGGACTAGCGGCTCCTACGAGCAGTACTTC.

CDR3 sequence: CAWDRVNNEQYF. DNA for the CDR3: TGTGCCTGGGACAGGGTAAATAACGAGCAGTACTTC. V and J are TRBV30 and TRBJ2-7; 7 bases are a match to TRBD1. The length of the CDR3 is 12 residues. Germline CDR1 reads GTSNPN; CDR2 reads SVGIG (reference sequence). The ends lost 5 bases at V and 5 bases at J; junction bases unmatched: 6.

This clone was picked up one time. The J gene is TRBJ2-5, the V gene TRBV7-9, with 8 bases that match TRBD1. CDR3 size: 16 residues. V trimming: 1 base; J trimming: 4 bases; junction bases outside the gene matches: 8. Germline CDR1 SEHNR, CDR2 FQNEAQ (reference sequence). The CDR3 spells CASSLGVSGGLETQYF. The CDR3 DNA sequence: TGTGCCAGCAGCTTAGGTGTCTCAGGGGGCCTAGAGACCCAGTACTTC.

Comments on this clone: One junction end disagrees with the germline gene, perhaps due to a read error. The chain recombines TRBV7-7 with TRBJ2-3; a weak D match, TRBD2 (5 bases). This CDR3 has 13 amino acids. CDR1 SSHAT and CDR2 FNYEAQ come from the germline V gene (reference sequence). CDR3 in DNA: TGTGCTAGCAGCCCGGAGGGCACAGATACGCAGTATTTT. It is translated as CASSPEGTDTQYF.

V gene TRBV28 combines with J gene TRBJ2-3; TRBD2 is a possible D gene (5 bases). CDR3 length equals 15 residues. With 3 bases removed from V and 2 bases from J, the gap between germline ends came to 12 bases. Germline lookup yields CDR1 MDHEN and CDR2 SYDVKM. Here the CDR3 reads CASSFSAGATDTQYF. Written as DNA, the CDR3 is TGTGCCAGCAGTTTTTCGGCGGGCGCCACAGATACGCAGTATTTT.

The CDR3 nucleotides read TGTGCCAGCCTTGGCGTCCTAGCGGGAGGGCCTGATGAGCAGTTCTTC. It translates to CASLGVLAGGPDEQFF. V usage is TRBV28 and J usage is TRBJ2-1, with 12 positions matching TRBD2. The CDR3 is 16 amino acids. Germline V lookup: CDR1 MDHEN, CDR2 SYDVKM. V was pared by 8 bases and J by 8 bases, with 13 bases of the junction left unmatched.

The CDR3 sequence: CASSPRATANIQYF. The CDR3 DNA sequence: TGTGCCAGCTCACCACGGGCTACAGCTAACATTCAGTACTTC. The chain links TRBV18 to TRBJ2-4; D is undetermined. V was cut by 1 base and J by 7 bases, with 11 bases left in between. The CDR3 totals 14 residues. Germline V CDR1 and CDR2: KGHSH, LQKENI.

The chain has TRBV4-2 and TRBJ2-5, with a weak D call TRBD2 (6 bases). Germline-derived CDR1 and CDR2 are LGHNA and YNFKEQ. The CDR3 runs 15 residues. Trimming left V 3 bases short and J 0 bases short, with 11 bases between. The CDR3 coding sequence is TGTGCCAGCAGCCAGGATCGGACTAACCAAGAGACCCAGTACTTC. Its protein is CASSQDRTNQETQYF.

Written as DNA, the CDR3 is TGCGCCAGCAGCTCCCCCGGGGGTAGTCGGTTTGGGGAGCAGTTCTTC. Translation: CASSSPGGSRFGEQFF. The chain links TRBV5-1 to TRBJ2-1; possibly TRBD2 for D (6 bases). The V end was cut by 3 bases, the J end by 10 bases, with 23 bases between. The germline CDR1 and CDR2 sequences are SGHRS and YFSETQ. The CDR3 extends over 16 amino acids.

The V gene is TRBV7-3, the J gene TRBJ2-7, with D unclear. This CDR3 spans 13 amino acids. From germline, CDR1 is SGHTA and CDR2 FQGTGA. V was cut by 0 bases and J by 3 bases, with 6 bases left in between. The CDR3 DNA follows: TGTGCCAGCAGCTTAACCACCGGCTACGAGCAGTACTTC. This gives the protein CASSLTTGYEQYF.

This clone was detected once. The V gene is TRBV5-6, the J gene TRBJ2-5; D gene uncertain. CDR1 and CDR2 (germline): SGHDT, YYEEEE. This CDR3 is built from 14 residues. The V end was cut by 0 bases, the J end by 3 bases, with 9 bases between. The CDR3 here is CASSLVGAKETQYF. Written as DNA, the CDR3 is TGTGCCAGCAGCTTGGTTGGAGCAAAAGAGACCCAGTACTTC.

This chain joins TRBV18 and TRBJ2-2; TRBD1 is a possible D gene (5 bases). Germline CDR1 and CDR2: KGHSH and LQKENI. V gave up 1 base and J gave up 5 bases, with 14 bases separating them. This CDR3 is 16 amino acids long. The CDR3 region is CASSPLAGRGTGELFF. CDR3 DNA sequence: TGTGCCAGCTCACCACTTGCAGGGCGAGGTACCGGGGAGCTGTTTTTT.

The V and J genes are TRBV14 and TRBJ2-3; a weak D match, TRBD1 (7 bases). There are 17 residues in the CDR3. Trimming took off 0 bases at V and 4 bases at J, with 17 bases between the two ends. Germline V lookup: CDR1 SGHDN, CDR2 FVKESK. The CDR3: CASSQDEPTGEADTQYF. The CDR3 region has the DNA TGTGCCAGCAGCCAAGACGAGCCTACAGGGGAGGCAGATACGCAGTATTTT.

This chain connects TRBV18 to TRBJ1-2; D is ambiguous. V lost 0 bases, J lost 7 bases, and 12 bases lay in between. The CDR3 has 14 residues. Looked up from germline, CDR1 is KGHSH and CDR2 is LQKENI. In DNA, the CDR3 is TGTGCCAGCTCACCACCGATAAGGGCGGGTGGCTACACCTTC. Amino acids: CASSPPIRAGGYTF.

This clone has a handful of counts. The chain combines TRBV27 with TRBJ1-2; D gene uncertain. This CDR3 contains 14 residues. Per germline, CDR1 MNHEY and CDR2 SMNVEV (reference sequence). Trimming took 4 bases from V and 6 from J, leaving 15 bases between them. The CDR3 DNA follows: TGTGCCAGCAGTTCATTAAGCCGCCCCGATGGCTACACCTTC. This encodes CASSSLSRPDGYTF.

The chain has TRBV5-1 and TRBJ2-7; 7 positions match TRBD2. The CDR3 has 16 residues. CDR1 SGHRS and CDR2 YFSETQ come from the germline V gene. The V and J ends lost 0 bases and 1 base, in that order; junction bases with no gene match: 7. CDR3 sequence reads: CASSLAPGGGSYEQYF. Here the CDR3 DNA reads TGCGCCAGCAGCTTGGCCCCAGGCGGGGGATCCTACGAGCAGTACTTC.

The chain couples TRBV7-8 to TRBJ1-1, with D possibly being TRBD1 (5 bases). CDR1 is SGHVS and CDR2 is FQNEAQ in the germline V gene. There are 14 residues in the CDR3. The V end was cut by 2 bases, the J end by 0 bases, with 7 bases between. This CDR3 is CASSLSGMNTEAFF. The CDR3 bases are TGTGCCAGCAGCTTATCAGGGATGAACACTGAAGCTTTCTTT.

This chain links TRBV11-3 with TRBJ2-3; 9 positions agree with TRBD2. Trimming took 8 bases from V and 5 from J; bases not matched to a gene: 8. The CDR3 is made up of 14 amino acids. CDR1 SGHNT and CDR2 YENEEA come from the germline V gene. The chain's CDR3 is CASSISSGGDTQYF. The CDR3 DNA reads TGTGCCAGCTCGATAAGTAGCGGGGGAGATACGCAGTATTTT.

This rearrangement joins TRBV2 to TRBJ1-1; 10 nucleotides match TRBD1. The CDR3 is made up of 18 amino acids. The trim removed 4 bases at V and 0 bases at J, leaving 11 bases unmatched. CDR1 SNHLY and CDR2 FYNNEI come from the germline V gene. This chain's CDR3 is CASSGSTGGARMNTEAFF. CDR3 DNA sequence: TGTGCCAGCAGTGGATCGACAGGGGGCGCGAGGATGAACACTGAAGCTTTCTTT. The variable domain in full, with the rest retrieved from reference TRBV2 and TRBJ1-1, is EPEVTQTPSHQVTQMGQEVILRCVPISNHLYFYWYRQILGQKVEFLVSFYNNEISEKSEIFDDQFSVERPDGSNFTLKIRSTKLEDSAMYFCASSGSTGGARMNTEAFFGQGTRLTVV.